The 5 T cell receptor beta chains in this list originate from one sample, sequenced in a study of low-dose radiotherapy and immunotherapy resistance in tumors. Time point here: before trial treatment. Gene-specific TRAV and TRBV primers were used for first-strand cDNA, covering alpha and beta chains. The authors amplified TCRs for 20 PCR cycles with a constant-region primer and a V-primer adapter. MiXCR, run by TCRdb on the reads, gives a single entry per CDR3 protein. The data show approximately 90,000 distinct CDR3 sequences, roughly a tenth seen once. The sample here was PBMCs, taken before treatment. The receptors originated from a male donor with prostate cancer.

There are many counts of this clonotype. This chain uses TRBV6-2 or TRBV6-3 with TRBJ2-5, with 9 bases matching TRBD2. Germline-derived CDR1 and CDR2 are MNHEY and SVGEGT. The trim removed 0 bases at V and 2 bases at J, leaving 13 bases unmatched. This CDR3 has 19 residues. The CDR3 DNA reads TGTGCCAGCAGTTACTCGACACTAGCGGGTCGCCCTGGGCAAGAGACCCAGTACTTC. Translated: CASSYSTLAGRPGQETQYF.

This clonotype occurred many times. The rearrangement links TRBV19 to TRBJ2-1, with 10 bases matching TRBD2. V lost 6 bases and J lost 6; bases outside the gene matches: 8. CDR1 is LNHDA and CDR2 is SQIVND in the germline V gene (reference sequence). This CDR3 spans 15 amino acids. CDR3 DNA sequence: TGTGCCAGTAGCCCCGGGAGCGGGAGGGCCAATGAGCAGTTCTTC. Translated: CASSPGSGRANEQFF.

This clonotype has a count of ten or more. V gene TRBV24-1 combines with J gene TRBJ2-3; 7 nucleotides match TRBD2. CDR3 length: 16 amino acids. Per germline, CDR1 KGHDR and CDR2 SFDVKD. J was trimmed by 0 bases and V by 3 bases; bases with no gene match: 5. Here the CDR3 reads CATSDLTSSSTDTQYF. The CDR3 region has the DNA TGTGCCACCAGTGATCTGACTAGCAGTAGCACAGATACGCAGTATTTT.

This clonotype has at least ten counts. CDR3 sequence reads: CASSLGTGGGETQYF. As DNA, the CDR3 is TGTGCCAGCAGTTTAGGGACCGGGGGGGGAGAGACCCAGTACTTC. The rearrangement uses TRBV12-3 or TRBV12-4 and TRBJ2-5, with 8 nucleotides matching TRBD2. This CDR3 spans 15 amino acids. V lost 1 base, J lost 4 bases, and 5 bases stayed unmatched.

A note on this clonotype: This sequence is one base from a far larger clone and is likely a read error. The chain is built from TRBV7-2 and TRBJ2-1; D is perhaps TRBD1 (5 bases). From germline, CDR1 is SGHTA and CDR2 FQGNSA. V was pared by 5 bases and J by 10 bases, with 18 bases between. This CDR3 comprises 14 residues. CDR3 sequence reads: CASSPRQGGYEQFF. The CDR3 DNA reads TGTGCCAGCAGCCCCCGCCAGGGCGGCTACGAGCAGTTCTTC.